These T cell receptor beta chains were read from a single sample in a study of blood T cell repertoires in COVID-19. Repertoires were generated with immunoSEQ multiplex PCR, while TCRdb's copy carries only in-frame clones and drops some. In the table there are about 430,000 clones, roughly 84% of which are singletons. The material sequenced was PBMCs or T cells enriched from blood (not recorded which). Receptor source: a woman under 30 who had been exposed to COVID-19. Both conserved end residues are part of each CDR3. The D gene is left open where the match is weak. Expanded clones get a size class; other rows say once, few or many, or leave the size out.

v_call: TRBV12-3/TRBV12-4; j_call: TRBJ2-5; d_call: .; clone_size: few; cdr3_aa: CASGVTEETQYF; cdr3_nt: TGTGCCAGCGGAGTGACGGAAGAGACCCAGTACTTC
v_call: TRBV5-4; j_call: TRBJ2-3; d_call: TRBD2; clone_size: .; cdr3_aa: CASSLGAGLAGGPYRDTQYF; cdr3_nt: TGTGCCAGCAGCTTGGGCGCGGGACTAGCGGGAGGGCCCTACCGCGATACGCAGTATTTT
v_call: TRBV18; j_call: TRBJ2-3; d_call: TRBD1; clone_size: once; cdr3_aa: CASSGQGSSTDTQYF; cdr3_nt: TGTGCCAGCTCCGGACAGGGATCTAGCACAGATACGCAGTATTTT
v_call: TRBV7-9; j_call: TRBJ1-6; d_call: TRBD1; clone_size: .; cdr3_aa: CASSLGAGGQGNSPLHF; cdr3_nt: TGTGCCAGCAGCTTAGGCGCAGGGGGACAGGGTAATTCACCCCTCCACTTT
v_call: TRBV4-3; j_call: TRBJ2-5; d_call: .; clone_size: .; cdr3_aa: CASSQVSGQETQYF; cdr3_nt: TGCGCCAGCAGCCAAGTTTCGGGGCAAGAGACCCAGTACTTC
v_call: TRBV12-3/TRBV12-4; j_call: TRBJ2-7; d_call: .; clone_size: .; cdr3_aa: CASTRDTNYEQYF; cdr3_nt: TGTGCCAGCACCCGGGACACTAACTACGAGCAGTACTTC
v_call: TRBV7-9; j_call: TRBJ1-1; d_call: TRBD1; clone_size: .; cdr3_aa: CASSSPPGQMPEAFF; cdr3_nt: TGTGCCAGCAGCTCTCCTCCGGGACAGATGCCTGAAGCTTTCTTT
v_call: TRBV29-1; j_call: TRBJ2-5; d_call: TRBD1; clone_size: .; cdr3_aa: CSVRTGRGDQETQYF; cdr3_nt: TGCAGCGTGCGGACAGGGAGAGGGGACCAAGAGACCCAGTACTTC
v_call: TRBV6-1; j_call: TRBJ2-2; d_call: .; clone_size: .; cdr3_aa: CASSEIEDPGELFF; cdr3_nt: TGTGCCAGCAGTGAAATAGAGGATCCCGGGGAGCTGTTTTTT
v_call: TRBV6-5; j_call: TRBJ2-7; d_call: .; clone_size: .; cdr3_aa: CASSLASEQYF; cdr3_nt: TGTGCCAGCAGTTTAGCCTCCGAGCAGTACTTC
v_call: TRBV29-1; j_call: TRBJ2-3; d_call: .; clone_size: .; cdr3_aa: CSVEKDSTDTQYF; cdr3_nt: TGCAGCGTTGAGAAGGACTCCACAGATACGCAGTATTTT
v_call: TRBV4-1; j_call: TRBJ2-7; d_call: TRBD2; clone_size: .; cdr3_aa: CASSQDLLAGTYEQYF; cdr3_nt: TGCGCCAGCAGCCAAGATCTGCTAGCGGGGACCTACGAGCAGTACTTC
v_call: TRBV6-6; j_call: TRBJ2-2; d_call: .; clone_size: .; cdr3_aa: CASSRRSGGSNTGELFF; cdr3_nt: TGTGCCAGCAGTCGGAGGTCGGGGGGCTCTAACACCGGGGAGCTGTTTTTT
v_call: TRBV28; j_call: TRBJ1-3; d_call: .; clone_size: .; cdr3_aa: CASREYTLLSSGNTIYF; cdr3_nt: TGTGCCAGCAGGGAGTACACATTGTTGTCCTCTGGAAACACCATATATTTT
v_call: TRBV7-2; j_call: TRBJ2-7; d_call: .; clone_size: .; cdr3_aa: CASSLERASAYEQYF; cdr3_nt: TGTGCCAGCAGCTTAGAGCGCGCTAGTGCTTACGAGCAGTACTTC
v_call: TRBV10-2; j_call: TRBJ2-5; d_call: TRBD2; clone_size: .; cdr3_aa: CASSETAGVGETQYF; cdr3_nt: TGCGCCAGCAGTGAGACCGCGGGAGTTGGGGAGACCCAGTACTTC
v_call: TRBV24-1; j_call: TRBJ1-2; d_call: .; clone_size: .; cdr3_aa: CATSDRTARAGYTF; cdr3_nt: TGTGCCACCAGTGACAGGACAGCTCGGGCTGGCTACACCTTC
v_call: TRBV7-8; j_call: TRBJ2-7; d_call: TRBD1; clone_size: .; cdr3_aa: CASWDWTGTGASSYEQYF; cdr3_nt: TGTGCCAGCTGGGACTGGACCGGGACAGGGGCGAGTTCCTACGAGCAGTACTTC